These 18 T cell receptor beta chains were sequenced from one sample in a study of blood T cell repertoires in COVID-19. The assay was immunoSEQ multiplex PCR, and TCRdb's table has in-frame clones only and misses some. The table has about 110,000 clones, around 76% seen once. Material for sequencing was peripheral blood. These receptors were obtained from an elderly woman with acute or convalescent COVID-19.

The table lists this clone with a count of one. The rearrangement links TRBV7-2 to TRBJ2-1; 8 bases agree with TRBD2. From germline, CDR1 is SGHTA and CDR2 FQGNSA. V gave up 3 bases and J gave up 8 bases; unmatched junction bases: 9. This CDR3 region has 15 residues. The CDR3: CASSLSGSGTHEQFF. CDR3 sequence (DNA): TGTGCCAGCAGCTTGTCGGGTAGCGGGACCCATGAGCAGTTCTTC. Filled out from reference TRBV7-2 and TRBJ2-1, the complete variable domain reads GAGVSQSPSNKVTEKGKDVELRCDPISGHTALYWYRQSLGQGLEFLIYFQGNSAPDKSGLPSDRFSAERTGGSVSTLTIQRTQQEDSAVYLCASSLSGSGTHEQFFGPGTRLTVL.

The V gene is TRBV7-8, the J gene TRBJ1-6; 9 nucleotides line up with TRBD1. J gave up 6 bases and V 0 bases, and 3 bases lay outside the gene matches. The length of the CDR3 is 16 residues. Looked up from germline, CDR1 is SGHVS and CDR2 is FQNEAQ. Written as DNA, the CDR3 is TGTGCCAGCAGCTTAGCGAGGACAGGGGTTAATTCACCCCTCCACTTT. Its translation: CASSLARTGVNSPLHF.

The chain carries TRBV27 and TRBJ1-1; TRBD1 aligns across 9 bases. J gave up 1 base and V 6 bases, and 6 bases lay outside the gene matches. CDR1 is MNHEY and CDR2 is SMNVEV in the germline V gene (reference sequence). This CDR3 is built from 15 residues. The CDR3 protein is CASRTQGAENTEAFF. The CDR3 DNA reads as TGTGCCAGCAGAACACAGGGGGCGGAGAACACTGAAGCTTTCTTT.

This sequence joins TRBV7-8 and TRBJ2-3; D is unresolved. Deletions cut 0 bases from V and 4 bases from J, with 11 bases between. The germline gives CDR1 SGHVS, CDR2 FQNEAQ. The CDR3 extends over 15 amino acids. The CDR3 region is CASSLASLSADTQYF. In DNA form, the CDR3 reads TGTGCCAGCAGCTTAGCCTCCCTATCGGCAGATACGCAGTATTTT.

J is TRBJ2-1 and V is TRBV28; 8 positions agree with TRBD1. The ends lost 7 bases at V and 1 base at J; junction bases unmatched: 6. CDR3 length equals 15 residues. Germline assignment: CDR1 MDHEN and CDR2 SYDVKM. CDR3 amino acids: CASTRQGMSYNEQFF. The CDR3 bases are TGTGCCAGCACCCGACAGGGGATGTCCTACAATGAGCAGTTCTTC.

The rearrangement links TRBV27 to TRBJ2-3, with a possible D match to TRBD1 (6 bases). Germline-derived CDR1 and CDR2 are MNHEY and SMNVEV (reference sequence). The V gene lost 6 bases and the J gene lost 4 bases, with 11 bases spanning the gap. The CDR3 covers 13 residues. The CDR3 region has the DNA TGTGCCAGCAGCCATCGACAGGCAGATACGCAGTATTTT. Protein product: CASSHRQADTQYF.

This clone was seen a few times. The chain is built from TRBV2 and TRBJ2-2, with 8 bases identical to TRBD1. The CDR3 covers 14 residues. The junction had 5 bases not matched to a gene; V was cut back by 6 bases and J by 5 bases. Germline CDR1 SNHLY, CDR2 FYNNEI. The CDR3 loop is CASRAGGRTGELFF. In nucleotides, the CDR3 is TGTGCCAGCAGAGCAGGGGGCCGGACCGGGGAGCTGTTTTTT.

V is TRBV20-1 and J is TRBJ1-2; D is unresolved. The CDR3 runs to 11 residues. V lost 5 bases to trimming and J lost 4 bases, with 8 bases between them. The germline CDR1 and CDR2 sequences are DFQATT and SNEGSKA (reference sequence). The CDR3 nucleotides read TGCAGTGCTTCGGGATTCTATGGCTACACCTTC. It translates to CSASGFYGYTF.

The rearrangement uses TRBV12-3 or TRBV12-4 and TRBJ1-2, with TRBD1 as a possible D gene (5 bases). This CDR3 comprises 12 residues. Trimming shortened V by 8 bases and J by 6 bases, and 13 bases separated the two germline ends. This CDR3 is CASGRVGDGYTF. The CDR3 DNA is TGTGCCAGCGGCAGGGTAGGGGATGGCTACACCTTC.

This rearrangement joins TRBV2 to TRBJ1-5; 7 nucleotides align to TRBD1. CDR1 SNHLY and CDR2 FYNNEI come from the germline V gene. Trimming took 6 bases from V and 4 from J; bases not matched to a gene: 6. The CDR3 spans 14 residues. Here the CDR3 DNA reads TGTGCCAGCAGGGGGGACAGCCCAAATCAGCCCCAGCATTTT. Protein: CASRGDSPNQPQHF.

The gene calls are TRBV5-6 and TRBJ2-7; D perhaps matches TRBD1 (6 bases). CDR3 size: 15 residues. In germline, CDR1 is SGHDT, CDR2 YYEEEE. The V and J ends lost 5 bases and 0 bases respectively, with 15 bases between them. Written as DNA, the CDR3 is TGTGCCAGCAGGAGCACAGGGTTGAGCTCCTACGAGCAGTACTTC. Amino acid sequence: CASRSTGLSSYEQYF.

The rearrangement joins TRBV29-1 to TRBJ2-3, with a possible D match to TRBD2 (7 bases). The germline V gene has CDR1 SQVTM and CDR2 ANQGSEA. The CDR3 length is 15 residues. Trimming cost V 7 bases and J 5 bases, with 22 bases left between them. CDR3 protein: CSALRGGEGGDTQYF. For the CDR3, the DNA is TGCAGCGCCCTACGCGGGGGCGAAGGGGGAGATACGCAGTATTTT.

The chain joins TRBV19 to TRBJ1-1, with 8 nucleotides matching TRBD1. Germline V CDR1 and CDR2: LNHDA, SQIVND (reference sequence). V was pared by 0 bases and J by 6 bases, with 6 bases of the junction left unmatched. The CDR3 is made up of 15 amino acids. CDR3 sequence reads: CASSIDRGRGAEAFF. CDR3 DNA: TGTGCCAGTAGTATAGACAGGGGGCGCGGCGCTGAAGCTTTCTTT.

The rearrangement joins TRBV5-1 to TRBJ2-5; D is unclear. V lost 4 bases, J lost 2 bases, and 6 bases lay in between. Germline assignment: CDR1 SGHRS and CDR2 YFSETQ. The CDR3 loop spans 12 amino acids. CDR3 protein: CASSLQQETQYF. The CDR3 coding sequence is TGCGCCAGCAGCCTACAGCAAGAGACCCAGTACTTC.

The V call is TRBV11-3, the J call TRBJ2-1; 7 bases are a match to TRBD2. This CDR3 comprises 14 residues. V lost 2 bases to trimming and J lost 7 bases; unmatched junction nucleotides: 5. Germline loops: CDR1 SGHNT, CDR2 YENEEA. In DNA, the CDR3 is TGTGCCAGCAGCTTATCGGCGGGAGAAAATGAGCAGTTCTTC. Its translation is CASSLSAGENEQFF. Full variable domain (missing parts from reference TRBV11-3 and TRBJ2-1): EAGVVQSPRYKIIEKKQPVAFWCNPISGHNTLYWYLQNLGQGPELLIRYENEEAVDDSQLPKDRFSAERLKGVDSTLKIQPAELGDSAVYLCASSLSAGENEQFFGPGTRLTVL.

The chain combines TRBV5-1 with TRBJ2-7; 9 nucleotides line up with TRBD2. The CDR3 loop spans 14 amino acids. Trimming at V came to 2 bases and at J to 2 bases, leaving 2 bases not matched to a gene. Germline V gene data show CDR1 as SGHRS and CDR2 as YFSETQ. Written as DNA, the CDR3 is TGCGCCAGCAGCTTTAGCGGGAGTACCTACGAGCAGTACTTC. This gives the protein CASSFSGSTYEQYF. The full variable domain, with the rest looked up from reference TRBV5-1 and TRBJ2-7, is KAGVTQTPRYLIKTRGQQVTLSCSPISGHRSVSWYQQTPGQGLQFLFEYFSETQRNKGNFPGRFSGRQFSNSRSEMNVSTLELGDSALYLCASSFSGSTYEQYFGPGTRLTVT.

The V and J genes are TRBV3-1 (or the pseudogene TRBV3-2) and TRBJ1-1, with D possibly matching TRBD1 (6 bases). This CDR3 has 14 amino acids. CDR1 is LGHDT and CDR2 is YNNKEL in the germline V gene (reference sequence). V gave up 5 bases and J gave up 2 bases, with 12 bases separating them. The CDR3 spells CASSARGSNTEAFF. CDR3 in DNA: TGTGCCAGCAGCGCCAGGGGTAGCAACACTGAAGCTTTCTTT.

The CDR3 protein is CASNQQGAKTQYF. The DNA for the CDR3 is TGTGCCAGCAACCAACAGGGGGCGAAGACCCAGTACTTC. The chain links TRBV27 to TRBJ2-5, with TRBD1 matching 9 bases. CDR1 and CDR2 from the germline V gene are MNHEY and SMNVEV (reference sequence). V lost 7 bases to trimming and J lost 6 bases; unmatched junction nucleotides: 6. The CDR3 is made up of 13 amino acids.